This TCR beta chain was profiled in a study of T cell repertoires in Merkel cell carcinoma (dated by TCRdb to between 2018 and 2020). Turning to the overall study: Patients who had received intralesional immunotherapy or systemic immune checkpoint blockade ahead of the biopsy were left out. The MCPyV-specific clonotypes were initially defined from expanded tumor-infiltrating lymphocytes through tetramer sorting, cloning and paired TCR sequencing. A diagnosis of MCPyV-positive Merkel cell carcinoma and successful in vitro expansion of tumor-infiltrating lymphocytes were required for inclusion.

The immunoSEQ assay was used both to sequence TRB CDR3 from tumor genomic DNA and to process the resulting data. Here the immuneACCESS table is served through TCRdb, limited to in-frame sequences with V and J called. Missing clones are a known gap in these copies; in checked studies unresolved V genes cover under half, and the rest lacks a known reason. The sample yields about 14,000 clones; roughly 72% were counted once. 17% of the sample is in the top ten clones. Results and caveats for the whole study, not just this receptor: No normal tissue biopsies were studied.

This clone is considered medium-sized (0.01 to 0.1%). The antigen this receptor binds is unknown. Per-nucleotide qualities are absent, and no much larger clonotype sits a single base away. Biopsy-confirmed MCPyV-positive Merkel cell carcinoma was present in the study subjects, and positive serum antibodies to T-antigen were found in every subject. Genomic DNA was extracted from six adjacent 10-micron frozen tumor sections without cell sorting or culture. Roughly 5 x 5 x 5 mm of tumor biopsy tissue was frozen in optimal cutting temperature compound. In the frozen biopsy, scout sections stained with hematoxylin and eosin confirmed plenty of Merkel cell carcinoma along with infiltrating cells. CDR3 length: 17 amino acids, cysteine to phenylalanine. Left in the record is the CDR3 DNA by itself, 51 bases read in frame from the first base. V lost 0 bases and J lost 8 bases; the stretch between them is 20 bases long. Looking up the germline V gene (reference sequence) yields CDR1 LGHDT and CDR2 YNNKEL.

This sequence was found in an adult with Merkel cell carcinoma. Sequencing used tumor tissue. The chain uses TRBV3-1 (or the pseudogene TRBV3-2) and TRBJ2-1; the D gene assignment is perhaps TRBD1 or TRBD2, with each matching 7 bases. For the CDR3, the sequence is CASSQDRGIAGAHEQFF. The DNA sequence is TGTGCCAGCAGCCAAGACAGGGGGATCGCGGGGGCCCATGAGCAGTTCTTC.